The 17 T cell receptor beta chains below come from one sample, sequenced in a study of blood T cell repertoires in COVID-19. Clones were read by immunoSEQ multiplex PCR, and TCRdb kept only the in-frame ones, dropping some. The sample carries 300,000 to 350,000 clones, roughly 90% recorded once. Sequences were obtained from PBMCs or T cells enriched from blood (not recorded which). All receptors come from a woman aged 25-40 years who had been exposed to COVID-19.

This sequence joins TRBV27 and TRBJ1-1, with D possibly TRBD1 on 5 matching bases. Trimming stripped 0 bases from V and 1 base from J, with 9 bases between. The CDR3 length is 15 residues. CDR1 MNHEY and CDR2 SMNVEV come from the germline V gene (reference sequence). The chain's CDR3 is CASSLSRQGNTEAFF. In DNA form, the CDR3 reads TGTGCCAGCAGTTTATCGAGGCAGGGGAACACTGAAGCTTTCTTT.

The chain employs TRBV28 and TRBJ1-2; 10 positions match TRBD1. Germline CDR1 MDHEN, CDR2 SYDVKM. The CDR3 has 14 amino acids. J was trimmed by 3 bases and V by 3 bases; bases with no gene match: 1. CDR3 in amino acids: CASSLTGGYYGYTF. The CDR3 DNA sequence: TGTGCCAGCAGTTTGACAGGGGGCTACTATGGCTACACCTTC.

The chain has TRBV5-4 and TRBJ1-1, with D perhaps TRBD1 (5 bases). In germline, CDR1 is SGHNT, CDR2 YYREEE (reference sequence). This CDR3 has 12 residues. With 2 bases removed from V and 11 bases from J, the gap between germline ends came to 13 bases. CDR3 coding DNA: TGTGCCAGCAGCTTCACCACAGGCCGGGCTTTCTTT. Translating gives CASSFTTGRAFF.

The CDR3 loop is CASRGTSGGAVLSWEQFF. The CDR3 DNA reads as TGTGCCAGCAGAGGGACTAGCGGGGGGGCCGTTCTGAGTTGGGAGCAGTTCTTC. The chain recombines TRBV11-2 with TRBJ2-1; 16 bases map to TRBD2. The V gene end was trimmed by 6 bases and the J gene end by 10 bases; junction bases not matched to a gene: 15. The CDR3 is made up of 18 amino acids. Germline CDR1 and CDR2: SGHAT and FQNNGV.

The rearrangement joins TRBV19 to TRBJ1-5; TRBD1 agrees at 7 bases. CDR3 length: 15 residues. The J segment lost 2 bases and the V segment lost 7 bases, leaving 8 bases of the junction unmatched. Germline lookup yields CDR1 LNHDA and CDR2 SQIVND (reference sequence). This CDR3 reads CASIQGVGGNQPQHF. The CDR3 DNA sequence: TGTGCCAGTATTCAGGGGGTAGGTGGCAATCAGCCCCAGCATTTT.

The rearrangement uses TRBV30 and TRBJ2-1; D is possibly TRBD2 (6 bases). V was cut by 5 bases and J by 11 bases, with 10 bases left in between. The germline CDR1 and CDR2 sequences are GTSNPN and SVGIG (reference sequence). There are 10 residues in the CDR3. For the CDR3, the DNA is TGTGCCTGGTATCGGGAGCAGCAGTTCTTC. It yields the protein CAWYREQQFF.

The chain joins TRBV15 to TRBJ2-2; 7 nucleotides agree with TRBD1. The CDR3 totals 14 residues. With V trimmed by 5 bases and J by 1 base, 1 base remained unmatched. CDR1 and CDR2 from the germline V gene are LNHNV and YYDKDF (reference sequence). The CDR3, as DNA: TGTGCCACCAGCCGGGACAGGAACACCGGGGAGCTGTTTTTT. It translates to CATSRDRNTGELFF.

The rearrangement joins TRBV5-5 to TRBJ2-7, with TRBD1 matching 7 bases. The CDR3 spans 14 residues. Germline lookup yields CDR1 SGHKS and CDR2 YYEKEE (reference sequence). J was trimmed by 5 bases and V by 3 bases; bases with no gene match: 8. In DNA, the CDR3 is TGTGCCAGCAGCTCCGCGACAGGGTTGGACGAGCAGTACTTC. Translated: CASSSATGLDEQYF.

The rearrangement joins TRBV6-5 to TRBJ1-2; TRBD1 aligns across 9 bases. With 9 bases clipped from V and 3 bases from J, the junction kept 8 bases outside the gene matches. The CDR3 length is 14 residues. Germline V gene lookup returns CDR1 MNHEY and CDR2 SVGAGI. CDR3 DNA: TGTGCCAGTTCCAAACAGGGGGCTTACTATGGCTACACCTTC. As protein: CASSKQGAYYGYTF.

This clone showed up just once. The identical CDR3 is also encoded by other nucleotide sequences in the sample. This chain connects TRBV18 to TRBJ1-5; D gene ambiguous. Per germline, CDR1 KGHSH and CDR2 LQKENI. V dropped 2 bases and J dropped 1 base, with 3 bases sitting between them. There are 13 residues in the CDR3. The CDR3 DNA follows: TGTGCCAGCTCACCAGGCAGCAATCAGCCCCAGCATTTT. Translated: CASSPGSNQPQHF.

The chain joins TRBV6-5 to TRBJ1-1; possible D gene TRBD1, 6 bases. V was cut by 8 bases and J by 4 bases, with 11 bases left in between. The CDR3 totals 12 residues. In germline, CDR1 is MNHEY, CDR2 SVGAGI. The CDR3 nucleotides are TGTGCCAGCCGTCGGGGGGCCACTGAAGCTTTCTTT. Its protein product is CASRRGATEAFF.

The V gene is TRBV7-2, the J gene TRBJ1-5, with a tentative D call TRBD1 (6 bases). This CDR3 has 16 residues. V was shortened by 1 base and J by 7 bases, with 17 bases between the two germline ends. The germline V gene has CDR1 SGHTA and CDR2 FQGNSA. Written as DNA, the CDR3 is TGTGCCAGCAGCTTAGGGGGGGGCCCCTCCGGGCAGCCCCAGCATTTT. Amino acids: CASSLGGGPSGQPQHF.

This clone was detected once. This chain uses TRBV19 with TRBJ1-1, with unresolved D. Between the trimmed V and J ends, which lost 3 bases and 6 bases, there was a span of 8 bases. CDR1 and CDR2 (germline): LNHDA, SQIVND (reference sequence). The CDR3 consists of 12 residues. DNA of the CDR3: TGTGCCAGTAGTATCGGCCAGGCTGAAGCTTTCTTT. Translation: CASSIGQAEAFF.

The gene calls are TRBV4-1 and TRBJ2-7, with 9 bases matching TRBD1. This CDR3 has 14 residues. The V gene end was trimmed by 4 bases and the J gene end by 4 bases; junction bases not matched to a gene: 5. Looked up from germline, CDR1 is MGHRA and CDR2 is YSYEKL. CDR3 nucleotides: TGCGCCAGCAGCCCCCGGGACAGGGTTTACGAGCAGTACTTC. Translation gives CASSPRDRVYEQYF.

This chain connects TRBV3-1 (or the pseudogene TRBV3-2) to TRBJ2-1, with D possibly being TRBD1 (6 bases). This CDR3 has 16 residues. V lost 1 base, J lost 9 bases, and 19 bases lay in between. From germline, CDR1 is LGHDT and CDR2 YNNKEL (reference sequence). The CDR3 DNA reads TGTGCCAGCAGCCAAGCGACGGTTCTTACAGGGTCTGAGCAGTTCTTC. This gives the protein CASSQATVLTGSEQFF.

This chain joins TRBV27 and TRBJ1-5; 7 positions agree with TRBD1. This CDR3 spans 16 amino acids. Per germline, CDR1 MNHEY and CDR2 SMNVEV (reference sequence). The V gene end was trimmed by 8 bases and the J gene end by 0 bases; junction bases not matched to a gene: 10. The CDR3 loop reads CASRRQGIYSNQPQHF. Here the CDR3 DNA reads TGTGCCAGCCGTCGACAGGGAATTTATAGCAATCAGCCCCAGCATTTT.

The chain links TRBV12-5 to TRBJ2-7, with 7 bases lining up with TRBD1. In germline, CDR1 is LGHNT, CDR2 FRNRAP. Unmatched junction bases numbered 8, after V lost 5 bases and J lost 1 base. The CDR3 contains 15 residues. The CDR3 DNA sequence: TGTGCTAGTGGTACCTCGACAGGGCCATCCTACGAGCAGTACTTC. Translation: CASGTSTGPSYEQYF.